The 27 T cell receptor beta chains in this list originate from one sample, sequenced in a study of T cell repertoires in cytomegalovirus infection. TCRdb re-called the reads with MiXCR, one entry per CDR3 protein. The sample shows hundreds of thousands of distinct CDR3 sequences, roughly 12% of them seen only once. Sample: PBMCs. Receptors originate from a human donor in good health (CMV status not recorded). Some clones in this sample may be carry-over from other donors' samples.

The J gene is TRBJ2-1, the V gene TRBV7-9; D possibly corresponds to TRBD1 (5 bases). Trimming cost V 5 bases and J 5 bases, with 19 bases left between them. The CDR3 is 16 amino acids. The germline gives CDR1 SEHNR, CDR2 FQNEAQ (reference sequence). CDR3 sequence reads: CASSLTELVSNNEQFF. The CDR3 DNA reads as TGTGCCAGCAGCCTGACAGAGCTTGTGAGCAACAATGAGCAGTTCTTC.

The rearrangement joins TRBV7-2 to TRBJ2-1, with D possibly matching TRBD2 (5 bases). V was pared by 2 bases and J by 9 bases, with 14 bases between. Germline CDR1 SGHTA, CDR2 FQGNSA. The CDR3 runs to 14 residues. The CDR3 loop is CASSLSGRGGEQFF. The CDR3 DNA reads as TGTGCCAGCAGCTTATCGGGGAGAGGCGGTGAGCAGTTCTTC. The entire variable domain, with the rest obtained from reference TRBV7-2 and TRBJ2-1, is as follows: GAGVSQSPSNKVTEKGKDVELRCDPISGHTALYWYRQSLGQGLEFLIYFQGNSAPDKSGLPSDRFSAERTGGSVSTLTIQRTQQEDSAVYLCASSLSGRGGEQFFGPGTRLTVL.

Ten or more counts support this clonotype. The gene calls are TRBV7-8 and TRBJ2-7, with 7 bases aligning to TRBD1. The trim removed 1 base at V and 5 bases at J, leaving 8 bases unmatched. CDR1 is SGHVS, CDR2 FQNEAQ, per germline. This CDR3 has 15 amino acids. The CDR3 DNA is TGTGCCAGCAGCTTAGACAGGGGTGGGGAGCACGAGCAGTACTTC. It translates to CASSLDRGGEHEQYF. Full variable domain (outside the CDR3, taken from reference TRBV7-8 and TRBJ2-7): GAGVSQSPRYKVAKRGQDVALRCDPISGHVSLFWYQQALGQGPEFLTYFQNEAQLDKSGLPSDRFFAERPEGSVSTLKIQRTQQEDSAVYLCASSLDRGGEHEQYFGPGTRLTVT.

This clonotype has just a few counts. CDR3 nucleotides: TGTGCCACCAGTGACCCATCCGGGGCGAACACCGGGGAGCTGTTTTTT. It specifies CATSDPSGANTGELFF. The genes are TRBV24-1 and TRBJ2-2; D is perhaps TRBD2 (5 bases). The germline CDR1 and CDR2 sequences are KGHDR and SFDVKD. This CDR3 comprises 16 residues. V lost 4 bases and J lost 0, with 11 bases in between.

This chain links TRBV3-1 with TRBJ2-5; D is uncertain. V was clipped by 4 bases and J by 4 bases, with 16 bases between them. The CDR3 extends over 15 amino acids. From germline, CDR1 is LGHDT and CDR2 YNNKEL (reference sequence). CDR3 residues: CASSLDATTGETQYF. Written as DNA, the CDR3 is TGTGCCAGCAGCCTGGACGCCACCACGGGAGAGACCCAGTACTTC.

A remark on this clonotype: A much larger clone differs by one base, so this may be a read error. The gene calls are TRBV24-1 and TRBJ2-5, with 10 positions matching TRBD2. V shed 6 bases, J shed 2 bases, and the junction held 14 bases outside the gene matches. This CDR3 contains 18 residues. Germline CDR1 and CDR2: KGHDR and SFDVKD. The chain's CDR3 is CATSLRRGLAGDQETQYF. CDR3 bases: TGTGCCACCAGTCTCCGTCGTGGGCTAGCGGGGGATCAAGAGACCCAGTACTTC.

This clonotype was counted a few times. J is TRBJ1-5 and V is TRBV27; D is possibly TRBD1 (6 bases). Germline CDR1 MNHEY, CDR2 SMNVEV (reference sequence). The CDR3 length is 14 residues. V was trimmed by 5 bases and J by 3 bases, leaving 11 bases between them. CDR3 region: CASSTRGDNQPQHF. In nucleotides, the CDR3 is TGTGCCAGCAGTACAAGGGGGGACAATCAGCCCCAGCATTTT.

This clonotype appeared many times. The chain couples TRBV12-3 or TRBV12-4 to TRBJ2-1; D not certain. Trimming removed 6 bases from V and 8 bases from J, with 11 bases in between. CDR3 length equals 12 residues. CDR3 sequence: CASSPEQDEQFF. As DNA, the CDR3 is TGTGCCAGCAGCCCCGAACAAGATGAGCAGTTCTTC.

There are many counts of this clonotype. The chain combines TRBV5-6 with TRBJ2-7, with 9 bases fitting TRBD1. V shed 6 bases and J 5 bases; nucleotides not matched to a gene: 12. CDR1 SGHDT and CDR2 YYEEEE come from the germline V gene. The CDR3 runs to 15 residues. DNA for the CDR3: TGTGCCAGCAACCCGACCCCGGGACAGGGCCACGAGCAGTACTTC. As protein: CASNPTPGQGHEQYF.

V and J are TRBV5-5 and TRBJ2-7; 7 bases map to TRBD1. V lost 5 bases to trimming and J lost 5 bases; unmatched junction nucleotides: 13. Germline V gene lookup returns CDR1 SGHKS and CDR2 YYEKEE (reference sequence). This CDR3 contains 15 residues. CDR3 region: CASRFRTDRAHEQYF. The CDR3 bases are TGTGCCAGCAGGTTTAGAACCGACAGGGCCCACGAGCAGTACTTC.

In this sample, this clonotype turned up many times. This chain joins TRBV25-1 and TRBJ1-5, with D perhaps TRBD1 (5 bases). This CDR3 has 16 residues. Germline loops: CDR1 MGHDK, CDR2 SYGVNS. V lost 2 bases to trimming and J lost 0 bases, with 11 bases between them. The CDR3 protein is CASSEGGHLSNQPQHF. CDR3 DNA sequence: TGTGCCAGCAGTGAAGGAGGACACCTTAGCAATCAGCCCCAGCATTTT.

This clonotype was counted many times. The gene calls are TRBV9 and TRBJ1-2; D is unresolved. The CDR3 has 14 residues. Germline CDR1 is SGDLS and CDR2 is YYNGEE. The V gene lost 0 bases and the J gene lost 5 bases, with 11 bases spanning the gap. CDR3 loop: CASSVEGLGYGYTF. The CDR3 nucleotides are TGTGCCAGCAGCGTAGAAGGATTGGGGTATGGCTACACCTTC.

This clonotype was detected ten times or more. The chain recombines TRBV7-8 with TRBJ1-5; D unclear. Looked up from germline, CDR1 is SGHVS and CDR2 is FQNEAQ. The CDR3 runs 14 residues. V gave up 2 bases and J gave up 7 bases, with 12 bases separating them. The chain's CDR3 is CASSLIWGGQPQHF. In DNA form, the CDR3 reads TGTGCCAGCAGCTTAATCTGGGGAGGCCAGCCCCAGCATTTT.

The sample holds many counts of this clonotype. For the CDR3, the DNA is TGTGCCAGCAGCGCCTTCGGGCAGGGAAACACCATATATTTT. This gives the protein CASSAFGQGNTIYF. The V call is TRBV9, the J call TRBJ1-3, with unresolved D. V lost 3 bases and J lost 4, with 11 bases in between. Germline-derived CDR1 and CDR2 are SGDLS and YYNGEE. There are 14 residues in the CDR3.

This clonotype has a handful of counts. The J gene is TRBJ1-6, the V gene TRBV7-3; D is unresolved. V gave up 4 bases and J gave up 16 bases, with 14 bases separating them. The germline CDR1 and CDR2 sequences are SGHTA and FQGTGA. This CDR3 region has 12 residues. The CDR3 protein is CASSSDGYGLHF. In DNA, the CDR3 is TGTGCCAGCAGCTCCGATGGGTATGGGCTCCACTTT.

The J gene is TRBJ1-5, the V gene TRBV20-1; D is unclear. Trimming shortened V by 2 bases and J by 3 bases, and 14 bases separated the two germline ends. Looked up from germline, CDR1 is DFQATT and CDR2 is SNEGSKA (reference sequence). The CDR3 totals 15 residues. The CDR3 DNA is TGCAGTGCTAGACGCGGGTACGGGTCCAATCAGCCCCAGCATTTT. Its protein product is CSARRGYGSNQPQHF.

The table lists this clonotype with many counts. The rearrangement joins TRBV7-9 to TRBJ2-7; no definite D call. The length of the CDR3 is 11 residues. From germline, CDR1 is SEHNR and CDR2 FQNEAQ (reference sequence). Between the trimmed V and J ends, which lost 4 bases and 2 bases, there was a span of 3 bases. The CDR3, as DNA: TGTGCCAGCAGCTCGACCTACGAGCAGTACTTC. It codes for CASSSTYEQYF. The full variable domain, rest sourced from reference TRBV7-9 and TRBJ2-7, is DTGVSQNPRHKITKRGQNVTFRCDPISEHNRLYWYRQTLGQGPEFLTYFQNEAQLEKSRLLSDRFSAERPKGSFSTLEIQRTEQGDSAMYLCASSSTYEQYFGPGTRLTVT.

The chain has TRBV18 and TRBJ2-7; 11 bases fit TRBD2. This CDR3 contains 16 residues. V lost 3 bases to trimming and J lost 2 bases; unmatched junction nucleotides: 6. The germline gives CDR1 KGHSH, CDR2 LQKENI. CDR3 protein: CASSPPRLAGTYEQYF. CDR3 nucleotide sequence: TGTGCCAGCTCACCTCCAAGACTAGCGGGGACCTACGAGCAGTACTTC.

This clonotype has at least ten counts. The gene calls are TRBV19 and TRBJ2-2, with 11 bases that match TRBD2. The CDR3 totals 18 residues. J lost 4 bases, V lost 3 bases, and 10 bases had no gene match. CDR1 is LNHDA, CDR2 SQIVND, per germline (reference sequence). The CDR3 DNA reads TGTGCCAGTAGTATCCGACTAGCGGGAAGTTCGGGCACCGGGGAGCTGTTTTTT. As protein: CASSIRLAGSSGTGELFF.

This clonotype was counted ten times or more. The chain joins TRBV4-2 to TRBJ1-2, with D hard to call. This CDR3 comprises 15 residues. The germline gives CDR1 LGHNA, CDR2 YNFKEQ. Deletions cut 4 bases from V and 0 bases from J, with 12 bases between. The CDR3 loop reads CASSPGLGPNYGYTF. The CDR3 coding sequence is TGTGCCAGCAGCCCCGGCCTCGGCCCTAACTATGGCTACACCTTC.

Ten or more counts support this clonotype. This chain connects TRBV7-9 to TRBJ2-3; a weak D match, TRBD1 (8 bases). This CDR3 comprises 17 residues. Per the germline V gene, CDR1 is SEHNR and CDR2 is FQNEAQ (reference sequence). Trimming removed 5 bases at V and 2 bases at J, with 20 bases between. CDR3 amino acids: CASSEASTGDYTDTQYF. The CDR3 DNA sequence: TGTGCCAGCAGCGAGGCCTCGACAGGGGACTACACAGATACGCAGTATTTT.

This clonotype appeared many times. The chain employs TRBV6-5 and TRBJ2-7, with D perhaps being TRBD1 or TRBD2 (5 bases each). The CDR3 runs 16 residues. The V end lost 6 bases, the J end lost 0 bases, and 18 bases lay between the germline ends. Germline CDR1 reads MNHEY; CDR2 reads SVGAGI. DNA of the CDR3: TGTGCCAGCAGCTCCGGGACCCCGAGGAGCTCCTACGAGCAGTACTTC. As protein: CASSSGTPRSSYEQYF.

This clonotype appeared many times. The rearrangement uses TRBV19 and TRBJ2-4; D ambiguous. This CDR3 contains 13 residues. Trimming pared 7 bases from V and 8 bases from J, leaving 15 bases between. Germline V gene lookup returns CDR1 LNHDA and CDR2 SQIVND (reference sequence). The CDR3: CASTQTNSDIQYF. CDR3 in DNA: TGTGCCAGTACCCAGACAAATTCGGACATTCAGTACTTC.

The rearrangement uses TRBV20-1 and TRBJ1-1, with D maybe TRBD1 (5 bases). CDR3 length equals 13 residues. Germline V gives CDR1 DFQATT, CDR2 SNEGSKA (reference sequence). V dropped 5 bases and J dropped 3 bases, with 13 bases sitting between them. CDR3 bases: TGCAGTGCTGCCAGGGAGTCGGACACTGAAGCTTTCTTT. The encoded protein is CSAARESDTEAFF.

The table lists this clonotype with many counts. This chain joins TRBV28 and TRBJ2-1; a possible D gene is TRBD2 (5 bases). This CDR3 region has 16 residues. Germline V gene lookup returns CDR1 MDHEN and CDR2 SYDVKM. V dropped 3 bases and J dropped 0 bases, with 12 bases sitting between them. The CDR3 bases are TGTGCCAGCAGTTTGATCTTACGGGGCTCCTACAATGAGCAGTTCTTC. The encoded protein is CASSLILRGSYNEQFF. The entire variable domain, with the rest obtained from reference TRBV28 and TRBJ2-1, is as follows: DVKVTQSSRYLVKRTGEKVFLECVQDMDHENMFWYRQDPGLGLRLIYFSYDVKMKEKGDIPEGYSVSREKKERFSLILESASTNQTSMYLCASSLILRGSYNEQFFGPGTRLTVL.

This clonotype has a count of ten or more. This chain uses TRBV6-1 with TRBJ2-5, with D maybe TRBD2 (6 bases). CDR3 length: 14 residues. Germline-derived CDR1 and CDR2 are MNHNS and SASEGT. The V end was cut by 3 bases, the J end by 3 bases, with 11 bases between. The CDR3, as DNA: TGTGCCAGCAGTGATTCGGGACTTAAAGAGACCCAGTACTTC. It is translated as CASSDSGLKETQYF.

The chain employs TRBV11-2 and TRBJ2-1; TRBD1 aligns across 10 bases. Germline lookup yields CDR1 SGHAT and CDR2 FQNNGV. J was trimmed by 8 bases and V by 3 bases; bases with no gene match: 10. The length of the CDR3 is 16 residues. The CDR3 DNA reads TGTGCCAGCAGCTTCCCCCGAGGACAGGGGGTCTATGAGCAGTTCTTC. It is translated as CASSFPRGQGVYEQFF.